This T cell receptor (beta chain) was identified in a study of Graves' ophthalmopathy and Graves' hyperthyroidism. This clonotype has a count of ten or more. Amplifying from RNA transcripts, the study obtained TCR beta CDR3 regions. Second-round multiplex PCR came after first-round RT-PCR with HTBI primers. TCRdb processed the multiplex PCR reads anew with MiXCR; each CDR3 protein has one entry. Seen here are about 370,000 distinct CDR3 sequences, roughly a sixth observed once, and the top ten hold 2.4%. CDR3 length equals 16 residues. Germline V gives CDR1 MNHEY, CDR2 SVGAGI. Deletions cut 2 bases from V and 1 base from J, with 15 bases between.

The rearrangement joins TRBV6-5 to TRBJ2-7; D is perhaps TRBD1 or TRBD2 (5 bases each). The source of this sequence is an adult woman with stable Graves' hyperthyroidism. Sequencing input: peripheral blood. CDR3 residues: CASSYTPGRTSYEQYF. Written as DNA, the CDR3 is TGTGCCAGCAGTTACACGCCGGGACGGACATCCTACGAGCAGTACTTC.